These 32 T cell receptor beta chains were all obtained from the same sample, sequenced in a study of blood T cell repertoires in COVID-19. Profiled with immunoSEQ multiplex PCR; TCRdb holds only in-frame clones, not every one. The sample consists of fewer than 300,000 clones, 75% to 90% of them appearing once. The material sequenced was peripheral blood. These receptors were collected from a middle-aged woman who had recovered from COVID-19.

Regarding this clone: The sample carries other DNA sequences with the same CDR3. The V and J genes are TRBV2 and TRBJ2-3; D unclear. This CDR3 region has 11 residues. Per germline, CDR1 SNHLY and CDR2 FYNNEI. Trimming removed 6 bases from V and 9 bases from J, with 10 bases in between. The CDR3 loop is CASRSSGTQYF. CDR3 nucleotides: TGTGCCAGCAGGTCCTCAGGAACGCAGTATTTT.

J is TRBJ2-7 and V is TRBV6-5; D perhaps matches TRBD2 (6 bases). The CDR3 length is 14 residues. Germline V gene lookup returns CDR1 MNHEY and CDR2 SVGAGI. Trimming removed 7 bases from V and 0 bases from J, with 13 bases in between. CDR3 region: CASKSRDFSYEQYF. CDR3 DNA sequence: TGTGCCAGCAAAAGCAGGGACTTCTCCTACGAGCAGTACTTC.

The chain uses TRBV5-1 and TRBJ1-4, with TRBD1 matching over 9 bases. Germline V lookup: CDR1 SGHRS, CDR2 YFSETQ. With V trimmed by 3 bases and J by 8 bases, 8 bases remained unmatched. This CDR3 comprises 15 residues. CDR3 sequence reads: CASSSSLGQGEKLFF. CDR3 nucleotide sequence: TGCGCCAGCAGCTCCTCCCTCGGACAGGGGGAAAAACTGTTTTTT.

This clone was found once. The V call is TRBV5-4, the J call TRBJ2-1; a weak D match, TRBD2 (5 bases). CDR1 is SGHNT and CDR2 is YYREEE in the germline V gene (reference sequence). The CDR3 has 16 residues. V shed 0 bases and J shed 0 bases, with 10 bases lying between them. CDR3 in DNA: TGTGCCAGCAGCTTGGCCGTGGGGAGCTCCTACAATGAGCAGTTCTTC. This translates into CASSLAVGSSYNEQFF.

This clone was detected a few times. This chain links TRBV2 with TRBJ2-1; possible D gene TRBD1, 6 bases. Germline V gene sequence: CDR1 SNHLY, CDR2 FYNNEI. Trimming removed 6 bases at V and 0 bases at J, with 12 bases between. The length of the CDR3 is 15 residues. CDR3 loop: CASSPDRISYNEQFF. The CDR3 DNA sequence: TGTGCCAGCAGCCCGGACAGAATCTCCTACAATGAGCAGTTCTTC.

The table lists this clone with a count of one. This chain uses TRBV7-2 with TRBJ1-6; the match to TRBD1 covers 7 bases. Germline V gene data show CDR1 as SGHTA and CDR2 as FQGNSA. The CDR3 runs to 15 residues. The V segment lost 5 bases and the J segment 6 bases; nucleotides outside the gene matches: 7. CDR3 sequence reads: CASSLDRVTNSPLHF. The CDR3 bases are TGTGCCAGCAGCCTCGACAGGGTTACTAATTCACCCCTCCACTTT.

This chain connects TRBV12-3 or TRBV12-4 to TRBJ1-2, with 8 positions matching TRBD1. Losses at the gene ends were 3 bases for V and 9 bases for J; bases not matched to a gene: 6. This CDR3 spans 13 amino acids. CDR3 bases: TGTGCCAGCAGTTTGGGGGACAGGAGACGCTACACCTTC. Translated: CASSLGDRRRYTF.

J is TRBJ2-7 and V is TRBV5-1; TRBD1 might be the D (6 bases). V gave up 1 base and J gave up 6 bases, with 14 bases separating them. The CDR3 length is 14 residues. In germline, CDR1 is SGHRS, CDR2 YFSETQ. This CDR3 is CASSLTYRVPEQYF. As DNA, the CDR3 is TGCGCCAGCAGCTTGACGTACAGGGTTCCCGAGCAGTACTTC.

The rearrangement links TRBV10-3 to TRBJ1-1; D remains ambiguous. The CDR3 has 12 amino acids. In germline, CDR1 is ENHRY, CDR2 SYGVKD. V shed 6 bases and J shed 11 bases, with 16 bases lying between them. The CDR3 here is CAISPGLNEAFF. The CDR3 DNA reads TGTGCCATCAGCCCGGGGTTAAATGAGGCTTTCTTT.

The chain carries TRBV7-2 and TRBJ1-2; TRBD1 might be the D (6 bases). V gave up 5 bases and J gave up 0 bases, with 10 bases separating them. The germline CDR1 and CDR2 sequences are SGHTA and FQGNSA. The CDR3 has 14 amino acids. This CDR3 is CASSRTATNYGYTF. Written as DNA, the CDR3 is TGTGCCAGCAGCCGGACAGCCACTAACTATGGCTACACCTTC.

J is TRBJ1-3 and V is TRBV3-1 (or the pseudogene TRBV3-2); D unresolved. Germline V gives CDR1 LGHDT, CDR2 YNNKEL (reference sequence). The V end lost 2 bases, the J end lost 1 base, and 9 bases lay between the germline ends. This CDR3 spans 15 amino acids. The CDR3 DNA reads as TGTGCCAGCAGCCAAAGGAGGGTGTCTGGAAACACCATATATTTT. Translated, it gives CASSQRRVSGNTIYF.

The V call is TRBV5-1, the J call TRBJ1-3; D not resolved. The CDR3 spans 15 residues. The V gene lost 7 bases and the J gene lost 0 bases, with 14 bases spanning the gap. Germline lookup yields CDR1 SGHRS and CDR2 YFSETQ. For the CDR3, the DNA is TGCGCCAGCGGATTGGACGTGAGCTCTGGAAACACCATATATTTT. This encodes CASGLDVSSGNTIYF.

The V gene is TRBV19, the J gene TRBJ1-6, with D perhaps matching TRBD1 (5 bases). Trimming removed 2 bases from V and 13 bases from J, with 12 bases in between. The germline CDR1 and CDR2 sequences are LNHDA and SQIVND (reference sequence). The CDR3 is 13 amino acids. The CDR3 DNA is TGTGCCAGTAGTATAAAGGGCCGGGGGCCCCTCCACTTT. Translated, it gives CASSIKGRGPLHF. The whole variable domain, remainder taken from reference TRBV19 and TRBJ1-6, is DGGITQSPKYLFRKEGQNVTLSCEQNLNHDAMYWYRQDPGQGLRLIYYSQIVNDFQKGDIAEGYSVSREKKESFPLTVTSAQKNPTAFYLCASSIKGRGPLHFGNGTRLTVT.

The rearrangement joins TRBV7-9 to TRBJ2-7; 9 positions match TRBD2. CDR3 length equals 14 residues. Germline loops: CDR1 SEHNR, CDR2 FQNEAQ (reference sequence). With 7 bases clipped from V and 2 bases from J, the junction kept 6 bases outside the gene matches. The DNA for the CDR3 is TGTGCCAGCACCTCCCGCGGGGGGGCCTACGAGCAGTACTTC. Amino acid sequence: CASTSRGGAYEQYF.

The rearrangement links TRBV18 to TRBJ2-2; 10 bases fit TRBD1. Germline CDR1 KGHSH, CDR2 LQKENI. The CDR3 runs 16 residues. V was pared by 4 bases and J by 0 bases, with 2 bases of the junction left unmatched. The CDR3 DNA sequence: TGTGCCAGCTCACTGACAGGGGGCGCGAACACCGGGGAGCTGTTTTTT. Protein: CASSLTGGANTGELFF.

The chain has TRBV7-2 and TRBJ2-7; no firm D call. Germline CDR1 and CDR2: SGHTA and FQGNSA. V dropped 5 bases and J dropped 3 bases, with 11 bases sitting between them. This CDR3 spans 13 amino acids. CDR3 in amino acids: CASSISRNYEQYF. The CDR3 DNA follows: TGTGCCAGCAGCATCAGCAGGAACTACGAGCAGTACTTC.

This sequence joins TRBV6-1 and TRBJ2-5; D gene ambiguous. The CDR3 spans 15 residues. Trimming left V 1 base short and J 1 base short, with 10 bases between. CDR1 is MNHNS, CDR2 SASEGT, per germline. The CDR3 sequence is CASSEEAQVQETQYF. In DNA form, the CDR3 reads TGTGCCAGCAGTGAAGAGGCCCAGGTCCAAGAGACCCAGTACTTC.

V usage is TRBV15 and J usage is TRBJ1-1; 7 bases fit TRBD1. Germline loops: CDR1 LNHNV, CDR2 YYDKDF (reference sequence). The CDR3 has 15 amino acids. V dropped 3 bases and J dropped 1; count of bases not matched to a gene: 5. The CDR3 sequence is CATSRVTGANTEAFF. The CDR3, as DNA: TGTGCCACCAGCAGGGTAACAGGGGCGAACACTGAAGCTTTCTTT.

This clone is deemed medium-sized. This chain connects TRBV11-2 to TRBJ2-7, with TRBD1 as a possible D gene (5 bases). With 1 base removed from V and 5 bases from J, the gap between germline ends came to 15 bases. CDR3 length: 15 amino acids. Germline CDR1 is SGHAT and CDR2 is FQNNGV. The CDR3 sequence: CASSLGLGVMNEQYF. CDR3 nucleotide sequence: TGTGCCAGCAGCTTAGGTTTAGGGGTGATGAACGAGCAGTACTTC.

The V gene is TRBV6-2 or TRBV6-3, the J gene TRBJ2-6, with D uncertain. In germline, CDR1 is MNHEY, CDR2 SVGEGT. Trimming shortened V by 4 bases and J by 12 bases, and 13 bases separated the two germline ends. This CDR3 spans 13 amino acids. DNA of the CDR3: TGTGCCAGCAGTTCCTTCGGTCGCGGCGTCCTGACTTTC. Encoded protein: CASSSFGRGVLTF.

The chain couples TRBV13 to TRBJ2-3; D ambiguous. CDR1 is PRHDT, CDR2 FYEKMQ, per germline (reference sequence). V gave up 5 bases and J gave up 1 base, with 7 bases separating them. The CDR3 has 13 amino acids. CDR3 in amino acids: CASSTRGTDTQYF. CDR3 in DNA: TGTGCCAGCAGCACCCGAGGCACAGATACGCAGTATTTT.

V gene TRBV7-9 combines with J gene TRBJ2-5; D perhaps matches TRBD2 (5 bases). CDR1 and CDR2 (germline): SEHNR, FQNEAQ (reference sequence). There are 14 residues in the CDR3. Trimming stripped 2 bases from V and 5 bases from J, with 12 bases between. CDR3 bases: TGTGCCAGCAGCTTATTGAGGGCCGGCGAGACCCAGTACTTC. Translated: CASSLLRAGETQYF.

The chain links TRBV30 to TRBJ1-5; 7 bases map to TRBD1. The junction had 13 bases not matched to a gene; V was cut back by 2 bases and J by 3 bases. Per germline, CDR1 GTSNPN and CDR2 SVGIG (reference sequence). The CDR3 runs to 17 residues. CDR3 nucleotides: TGTGCCTGGAGTACCCGGGACAGCGGTTCCCCCAATCAGCCCCAGCATTTT. This encodes CAWSTRDSGSPNQPQHF.

This chain joins TRBV18 and TRBJ2-7, with 7 bases matching TRBD1. The CDR3 totals 14 residues. Per germline, CDR1 KGHSH and CDR2 LQKENI. The ends lost 1 base at V and 6 bases at J; junction bases unmatched: 6. The CDR3 protein is CASSPRQGETEQYF. As DNA, the CDR3 is TGTGCCAGCTCACCACGACAGGGCGAAACCGAGCAGTACTTC. The full variable domain, with the rest looked up from reference TRBV18 and TRBJ2-7, is NAGVMQNPRHLVRRRGQEARLRCSPMKGHSHVYWYRQLPEEGLKFMVYLQKENIIDESGMPKERFSAEFPKEGPSILRIQQVVRGDSAAYFCASSPRQGETEQYFGPGTRLTVT.

The V gene is TRBV4-3, the J gene TRBJ1-1; 7 bases agree with TRBD1. Germline values: CDR1 LGHNA, CDR2 YSLEER. The CDR3 totals 15 residues. The trim removed 1 base at V and 5 bases at J, leaving 7 bases unmatched. CDR3 protein: CASSQVRARGTEAFF. DNA for the CDR3: TGCGCCAGCAGCCAAGTCCGGGCCAGGGGGACTGAAGCTTTCTTT.

CDR3 DNA: TGTGCCAGCAGTAGGGGGCTGAACACTGAAGCTTTCTTT. Amino acids: CASSRGLNTEAFF. The J gene is TRBJ1-1, the V gene TRBV6-6; TRBD1 agrees at 7 bases. The CDR3 is 13 residues long. Germline V CDR1 and CDR2: MNHNY, SVGAGI (reference sequence). The junction had 0 bases not matched to a gene; V was cut back by 5 bases and J by 0 bases.

The chain combines TRBV27 with TRBJ1-4, with 8 bases fitting TRBD1. This CDR3 comprises 15 residues. J lost 11 bases, V lost 0 bases, and 8 bases had no gene match. CDR1 is MNHEY and CDR2 is SMNVEV in the germline V gene (reference sequence). The CDR3 DNA reads TGTGCCAGCAGTTTATCATGGACAGGGCCAGGGAAACTGTTTTTT. Its translation is CASSLSWTGPGKLFF.

The gene calls are TRBV19 and TRBJ1-2; 8 bases agree with TRBD1. The V gene end was trimmed by 5 bases and the J gene end by 3 bases; junction bases not matched to a gene: 8. This CDR3 region has 15 residues. Germline CDR1 reads LNHDA; CDR2 reads SQIVND (reference sequence). The CDR3 sequence: CASSPATGGYYGYTF. CDR3 DNA: TGTGCCAGTAGTCCGGCCACAGGGGGATACTATGGCTACACCTTC.

V and J are TRBV6-5 and TRBJ1-1; D is unresolved. CDR1 and CDR2 (germline): MNHEY, SVGAGI. Trimming removed 7 bases from V and 5 bases from J, with 14 bases in between. This CDR3 comprises 13 residues. As DNA, the CDR3 is TGTGCCAGCACTCTAACGGGAAGAACTGAAGCTTTCTTT. Protein product: CASTLTGRTEAFF.

The chain employs TRBV14 and TRBJ2-1; 9 nucleotides align to TRBD2. Germline lookup yields CDR1 SGHDN and CDR2 FVKESK. This CDR3 has 18 residues. After removal of 3 bases from V and 4 bases from J, the junction contained 13 bases not matched to a gene. The CDR3 spells CASSQVAGEGTAYNEQFF. As DNA, the CDR3 is TGTGCCAGCAGCCAGGTAGCGGGGGAAGGTACAGCATACAATGAGCAGTTCTTC.

This clone was seen a few times. The chain is built from TRBV27 and TRBJ1-5; D remains ambiguous. This CDR3 has 17 residues. V shed 3 bases and J shed 7 bases, with 22 bases lying between them. Per germline, CDR1 MNHEY and CDR2 SMNVEV (reference sequence). The DNA of the CDR3 is TGTGCCAGCAGTTTTTTCGGTCCACGGCGAGGGAAGCAGCCCCAGCATTTT. It codes for CASSFFGPRRGKQPQHF.

Points on this clone: Other DNA sequences within the sample encode an identical CDR3. This chain joins TRBV9 and TRBJ1-1, with 7 bases lining up with TRBD1. Germline assignment: CDR1 SGDLS and CDR2 YYNGEE. The CDR3 runs to 16 residues. The V segment lost 4 bases and the J segment 5 bases; nucleotides outside the gene matches: 14. In nucleotides, the CDR3 is TGTGCCAGCAGCCCCAGGGACAGCCCGGGGAGGACTGAAGCTTTCTTT. It translates to CASSPRDSPGRTEAFF.